The 5 T cell receptor beta chains given below trace back to one sample, sequenced in a study of T cells in Graves' hyperthyroidism and ophthalmopathy. Amplification targeted TCR beta CDR3 regions from RNA transcripts. First-round RT-PCR of the TCR CDR3 relied on the HTBI primer set. Via MiXCR, TCRdb re-called the multiplex PCR reads, giving one row per CDR3 protein. The sample lists about 340,000 distinct CDR3 sequences, roughly a fifth occurring once. The sample comprised blood. These receptor sequences come from a woman aged 45-65 years with Graves' hyperthyroidism.

This clonotype was picked up many times. The rearrangement links TRBV6-1 to TRBJ1-3; 10 nucleotides align to TRBD1. CDR3 size: 16 residues. Germline values: CDR1 MNHNS, CDR2 SASEGT. The trim removed 2 bases at V and 2 bases at J, leaving 3 bases unmatched. CDR3: CASSEFDRGPGNTIYF. The CDR3 coding sequence is TGTGCCAGCAGTGAATTTGACAGGGGGCCTGGAAACACCATATATTTT.

The chain recombines TRBV19 with TRBJ1-1, with D possibly being TRBD1 (5 bases). Germline V CDR1 and CDR2: LNHDA, SQIVND (reference sequence). The ends were cut back, 6 bases at V and 1 base at J, with 12 bases in the middle. This CDR3 is 14 amino acids long. CDR3 region: CASSLRQTNTEAFF. CDR3 DNA sequence: TGTGCCAGTAGCCTCCGACAGACGAACACTGAAGCTTTCTTT. The full variable domain, in which reference TRBV19 and TRBJ1-1 provide the parts outside the CDR3, is DGGITQSPKYLFRKEGQNVTLSCEQNLNHDAMYWYRQDPGQGLRLIYYSQIVNDFQKGDIAEGYSVSREKKESFPLTVTSAQKNPTAFYLCASSLRQTNTEAFFGQGTRLTVV.

Note on this clonotype: This could be a read error, since a much larger clone is one nucleotide away. The chain uses TRBV20-1 and TRBJ2-7; 12 bases are shared with TRBD2. Germline V gene lookup returns CDR1 DFQATT and CDR2 SNEGSKA (reference sequence). The CDR3 length is 15 residues. The CDR3 nucleotides are TGCAGTGCTAGTAGGACTAGCGGGGCCTCCTACGAGCAGTGCTTC. Protein product: CSASRTSGASYEQCF.

In its sample, this clonotype was seen many times. The chain has TRBV6-1 and TRBJ2-7, with 7 bases identical to TRBD2. Germline lookup yields CDR1 MNHNS and CDR2 SASEGT. The trim removed 5 bases at V and 1 base at J, leaving 8 bases unmatched. The CDR3 sequence is 15 residues long. CDR3: CASSSAGAGSYEQYF. CDR3 coding DNA: TGTGCCAGCAGTTCCGCAGGAGCGGGGTCCTACGAGCAGTACTTC.

This clonotype appeared many times. The CDR3 region has the DNA TGTGCCAGCAGCTCGGCGTTCTACACTGAAGCTTTCTTT. It specifies CASSSAFYTEAFF. The J gene is TRBJ1-1, the V gene TRBV5-5; D is uncertain. Germline V gives CDR1 SGHKS, CDR2 YYEKEE (reference sequence). The ends were cut back, 3 bases at V and 3 bases at J, with 9 bases in the middle. This CDR3 spans 13 amino acids.